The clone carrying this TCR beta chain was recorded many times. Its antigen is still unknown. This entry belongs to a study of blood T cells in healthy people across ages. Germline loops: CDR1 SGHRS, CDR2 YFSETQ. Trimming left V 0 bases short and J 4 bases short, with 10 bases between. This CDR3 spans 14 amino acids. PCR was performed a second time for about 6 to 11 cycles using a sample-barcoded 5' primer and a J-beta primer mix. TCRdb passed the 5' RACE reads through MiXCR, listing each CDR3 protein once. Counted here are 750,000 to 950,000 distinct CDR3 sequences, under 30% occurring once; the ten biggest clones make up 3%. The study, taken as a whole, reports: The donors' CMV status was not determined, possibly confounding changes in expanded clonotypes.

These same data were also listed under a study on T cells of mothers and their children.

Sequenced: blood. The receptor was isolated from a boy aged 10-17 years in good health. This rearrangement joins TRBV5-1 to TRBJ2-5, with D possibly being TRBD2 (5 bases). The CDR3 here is CASSLVSGGETQYF. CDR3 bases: TGCGCCAGCAGCTTGGTATCAGGAGGAGAGACCCAGTACTTC.